This T cell receptor (beta chain) was identified in a study of lymphopenia after photon versus proton radiotherapy. The protocol was immunoSEQ multiplex PCR, while the TCRdb copy is restricted to in-frame clones and leaves out a portion. The table shows about 12,000 clones, with roughly 90% occurring only once. The germline CDR1 and CDR2 sequences are KGHSH and LQKENI. This CDR3 is 13 amino acids long. V dropped 3 bases and J dropped 1 base, with 6 bases sitting between them. General observations from the study: Post-nadir TCR diversity decline inversely tracked overall survival among those who died. Authors raise, but do not show, better survival with proton therapy. After the lymphocyte nadir, photon-treated repertoires showed oligoclonal expansion, especially of CD8+ Temra cells.

As to this clone: Its matching antigen is unknown.

The chain links TRBV18 to TRBJ1-1; no clear D gene. Sequenced here: peripheral blood, sampled from a patient treated with proton-based radiotherapy. The clonotype was recovered from a man between 60 and 75 years old with pancreatic cancer. The CDR3 loop reads CASSPTGNTEAFF. CDR3 nucleotides: TGTGCCAGCTCACCTACGGGGAACACTGAAGCTTTCTTT.